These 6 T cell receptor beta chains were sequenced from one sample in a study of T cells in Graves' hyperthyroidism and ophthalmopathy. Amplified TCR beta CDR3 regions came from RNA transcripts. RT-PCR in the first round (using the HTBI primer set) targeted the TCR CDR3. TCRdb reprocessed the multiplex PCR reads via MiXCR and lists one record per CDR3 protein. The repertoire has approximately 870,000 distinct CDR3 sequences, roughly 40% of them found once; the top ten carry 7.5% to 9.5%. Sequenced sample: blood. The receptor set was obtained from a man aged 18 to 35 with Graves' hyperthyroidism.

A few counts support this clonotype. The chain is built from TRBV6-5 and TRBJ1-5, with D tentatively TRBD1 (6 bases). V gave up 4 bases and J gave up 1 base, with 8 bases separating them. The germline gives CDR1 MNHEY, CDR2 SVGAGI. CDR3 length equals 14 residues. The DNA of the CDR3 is TGTGCCAGCAGTTGGACAGAAAGCAATCAGCCCCAGCATTTT. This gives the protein CASSWTESNQPQHF.

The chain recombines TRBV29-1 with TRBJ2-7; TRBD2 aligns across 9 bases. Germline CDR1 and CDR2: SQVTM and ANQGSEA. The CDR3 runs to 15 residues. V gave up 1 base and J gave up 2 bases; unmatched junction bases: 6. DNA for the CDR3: TGCAGCGTTGAAGCCGTTAGCGGGAGCCCCTACGAGCAGTACTTC. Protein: CSVEAVSGSPYEQYF.

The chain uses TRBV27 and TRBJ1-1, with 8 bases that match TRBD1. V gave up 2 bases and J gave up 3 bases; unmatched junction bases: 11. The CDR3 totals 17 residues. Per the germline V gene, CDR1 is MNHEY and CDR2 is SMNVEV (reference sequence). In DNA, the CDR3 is TGTGCCAGCAGTTTAGATGGGCAGGGGGCGTTGGACACTGAAGCTTTCTTT. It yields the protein CASSLDGQGALDTEAFF.

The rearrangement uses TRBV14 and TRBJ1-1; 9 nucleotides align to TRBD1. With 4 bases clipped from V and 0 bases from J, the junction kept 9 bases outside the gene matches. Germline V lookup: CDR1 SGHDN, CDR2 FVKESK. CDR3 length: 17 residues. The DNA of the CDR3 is TGTGCCAGCAGCCTCCACAGGGGGCAGGGAATGAACACTGAAGCTTTCTTT. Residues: CASSLHRGQGMNTEAFF.

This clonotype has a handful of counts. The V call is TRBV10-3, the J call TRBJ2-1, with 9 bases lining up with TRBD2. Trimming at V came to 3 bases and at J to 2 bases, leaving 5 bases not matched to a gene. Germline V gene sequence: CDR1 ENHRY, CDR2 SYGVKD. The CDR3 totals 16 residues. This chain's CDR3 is CAISDAGGLAYNEQFF. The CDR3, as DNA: TGTGCCATCAGTGACGCGGGAGGGCTTGCCTACAATGAGCAGTTCTTC.

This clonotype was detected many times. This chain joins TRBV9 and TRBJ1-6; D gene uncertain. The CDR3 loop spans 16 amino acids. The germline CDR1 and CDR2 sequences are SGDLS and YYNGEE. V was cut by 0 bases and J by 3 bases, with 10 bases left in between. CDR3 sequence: CASSVESSHYNSPLHF. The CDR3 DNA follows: TGTGCCAGCAGCGTAGAGTCGAGTCACTATAATTCACCCCTCCACTTT. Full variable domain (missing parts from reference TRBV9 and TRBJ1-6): DSGVTQTPKHLITATGQRVTLRCSPRSGDLSVYWYQQSLDQGLQFLIQYYNGEERAKGNILERFSAQQFPDLHSELNLSSLELGDSALYFCASSVESSHYNSPLHFGNGTRLTVT.